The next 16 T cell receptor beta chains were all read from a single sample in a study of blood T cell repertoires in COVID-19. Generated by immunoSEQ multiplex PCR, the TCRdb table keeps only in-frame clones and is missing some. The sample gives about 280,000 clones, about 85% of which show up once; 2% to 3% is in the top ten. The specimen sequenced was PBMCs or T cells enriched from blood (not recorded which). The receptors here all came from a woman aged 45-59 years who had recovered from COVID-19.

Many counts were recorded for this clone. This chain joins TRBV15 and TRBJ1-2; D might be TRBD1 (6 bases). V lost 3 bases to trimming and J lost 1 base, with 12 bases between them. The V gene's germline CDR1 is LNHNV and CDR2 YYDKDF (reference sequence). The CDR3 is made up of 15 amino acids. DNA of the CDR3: TGTGCCACCAGCAGGACAGGTCCCTTTAACTATGGCTACACCTTC. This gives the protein CATSRTGPFNYGYTF.

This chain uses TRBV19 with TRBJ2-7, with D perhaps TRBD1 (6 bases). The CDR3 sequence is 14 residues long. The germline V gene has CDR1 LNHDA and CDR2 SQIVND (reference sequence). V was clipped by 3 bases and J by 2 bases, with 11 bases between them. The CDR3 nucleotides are TGTGCCAGTAGTATCACAGGGCCGGCCTACGAGCAGTACTTC. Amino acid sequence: CASSITGPAYEQYF.

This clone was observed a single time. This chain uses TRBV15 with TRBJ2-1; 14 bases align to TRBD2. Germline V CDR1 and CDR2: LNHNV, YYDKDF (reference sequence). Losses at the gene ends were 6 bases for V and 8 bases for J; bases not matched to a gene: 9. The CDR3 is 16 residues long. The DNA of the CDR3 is TGTGCCACCAGGACTAGCGGGGGGGCTGTTAGTTATGAGCAGTTCTTC. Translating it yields CATRTSGGAVSYEQFF.

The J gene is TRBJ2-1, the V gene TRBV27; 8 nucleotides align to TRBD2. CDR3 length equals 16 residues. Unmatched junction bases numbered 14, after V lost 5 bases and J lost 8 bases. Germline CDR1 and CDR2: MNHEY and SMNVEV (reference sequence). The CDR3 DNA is TGTGCCAGCAGTAAGACCCCAGCGGGAGCCGTTCATGAGCAGTTCTTC. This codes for CASSKTPAGAVHEQFF.

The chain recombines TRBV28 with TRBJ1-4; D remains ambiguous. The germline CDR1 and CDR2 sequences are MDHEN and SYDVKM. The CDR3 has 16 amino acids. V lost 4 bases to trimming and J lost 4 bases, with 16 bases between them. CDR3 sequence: CASSSPASSGNEKLFF. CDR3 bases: TGTGCCAGCAGTTCGCCGGCGTCCTCGGGTAATGAAAAACTGTTTTTT.

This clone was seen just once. In DNA form, the CDR3 reads TGTGCCAGCAGTTTCGCCGACAGGGCCTTCTATGGCTACACCTTC. Protein product: CASSFADRAFYGYTF. The chain joins TRBV27 to TRBJ1-2; TRBD1 matches 7 bases. Trimming at V came to 3 bases and at J to 4 bases, leaving 8 bases not matched to a gene. Germline-derived CDR1 and CDR2 are MNHEY and SMNVEV (reference sequence). CDR3 size: 15 residues.

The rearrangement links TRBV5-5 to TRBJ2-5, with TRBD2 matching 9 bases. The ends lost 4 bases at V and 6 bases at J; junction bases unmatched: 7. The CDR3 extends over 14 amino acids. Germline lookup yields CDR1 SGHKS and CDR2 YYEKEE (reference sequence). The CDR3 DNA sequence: TGTGCCAGCAGCCCGCGGGAGGGGGCCAAGACCCAGTACTTC. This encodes CASSPREGAKTQYF. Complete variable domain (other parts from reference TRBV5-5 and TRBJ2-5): DAGVTQSPTHLIKTRGQQVTLRCSPISGHKSVSWYQQVLGQGPQFIFQYYEKEERGRGNFPDRFSARQFPNYSSELNVNALLLGDSALYLCASSPREGAKTQYFGPGTRLLVL.

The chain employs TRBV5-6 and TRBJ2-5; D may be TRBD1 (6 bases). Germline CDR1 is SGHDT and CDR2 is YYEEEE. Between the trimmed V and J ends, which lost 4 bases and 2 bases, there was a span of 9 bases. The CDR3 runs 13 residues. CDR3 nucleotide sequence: TGTGCCAGCAGCCTGGGGGCTCAAGAGACCCAGTACTTC. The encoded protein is CASSLGAQETQYF.

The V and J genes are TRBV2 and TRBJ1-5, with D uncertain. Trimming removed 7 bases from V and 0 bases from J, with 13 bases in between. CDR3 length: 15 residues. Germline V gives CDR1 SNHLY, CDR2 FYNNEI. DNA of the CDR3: TGTGCCAGCACCGACCGGGGAGATAGCAATCAGCCCCAGCATTTT. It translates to CASTDRGDSNQPQHF.

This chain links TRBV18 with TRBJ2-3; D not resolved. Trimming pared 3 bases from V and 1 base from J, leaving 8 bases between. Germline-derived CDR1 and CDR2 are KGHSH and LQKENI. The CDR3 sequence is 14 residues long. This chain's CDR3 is CASSPPVRTDTQYF. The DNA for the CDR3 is TGTGCCAGCTCACCGCCGGTCCGCACAGATACGCAGTATTTT.

The CDR3 reads CASSLDRVRYF. For the CDR3, the DNA is TGTGCCAGCAGCTTAGACAGGGTCAGGTACTTC. V gene TRBV11-2 combines with J gene TRBJ2-7; D perhaps matches TRBD1 (5 bases). The V and J ends lost 0 bases and 12 bases respectively, with 9 bases between them. CDR1 is SGHAT, CDR2 FQNNGV, per germline. The CDR3 has 11 amino acids.

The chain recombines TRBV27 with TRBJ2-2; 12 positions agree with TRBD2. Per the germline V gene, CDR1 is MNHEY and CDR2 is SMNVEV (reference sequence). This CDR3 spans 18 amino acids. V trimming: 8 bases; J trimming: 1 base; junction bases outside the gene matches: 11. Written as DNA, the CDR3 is TGTGCCAGCCGTGCGAGACTAGCGGGAGCCGGGAACACCGGGGAGCTGTTTTTT. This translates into CASRARLAGAGNTGELFF.

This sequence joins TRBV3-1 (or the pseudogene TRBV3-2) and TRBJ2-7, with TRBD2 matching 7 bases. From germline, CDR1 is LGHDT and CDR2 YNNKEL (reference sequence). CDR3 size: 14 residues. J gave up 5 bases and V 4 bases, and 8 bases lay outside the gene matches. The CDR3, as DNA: TGTGCCAGCAGCCGAGCGGGGAGCTTCCACGAGCAGTACTTC. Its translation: CASSRAGSFHEQYF.

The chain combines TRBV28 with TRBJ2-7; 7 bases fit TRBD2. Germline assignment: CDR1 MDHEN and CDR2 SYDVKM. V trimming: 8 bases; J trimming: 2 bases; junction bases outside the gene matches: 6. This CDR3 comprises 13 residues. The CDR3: CASRKGGTYEQYF. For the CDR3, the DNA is TGTGCCAGCCGGAAGGGAGGGACCTACGAGCAGTACTTC.

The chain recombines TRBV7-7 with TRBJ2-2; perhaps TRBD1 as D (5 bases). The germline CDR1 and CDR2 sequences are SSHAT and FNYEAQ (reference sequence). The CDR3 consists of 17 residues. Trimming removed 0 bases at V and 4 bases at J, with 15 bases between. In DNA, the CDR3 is TGTGCCAGCAGCTTAGCGCGAACGGACACAGTCACCGGGGAGCTGTTTTTT. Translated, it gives CASSLARTDTVTGELFF.

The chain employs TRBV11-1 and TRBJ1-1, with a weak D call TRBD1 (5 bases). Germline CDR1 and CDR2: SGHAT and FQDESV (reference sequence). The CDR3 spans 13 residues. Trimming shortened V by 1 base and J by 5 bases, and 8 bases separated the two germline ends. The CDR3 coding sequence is TGTGCCAGCAGCTTAGAGGGGCGTACTGAAGCTTTCTTT. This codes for CASSLEGRTEAFF.